This T cell receptor (beta chain) came from a study of technical replicates of blood from a few donors. This CDR3 is 15 amino acids long. CDR1 is SGHRS and CDR2 is YFSETQ in the germline V gene. J was trimmed by 4 bases and V by 2 bases; bases with no gene match: 1. Clones were read by immunoSEQ multiplex PCR, and TCRdb kept only the in-frame ones, dropping some. The sample gives some 70,000 clones, nearly 98% of which show up once; approximately 0.26% is in the top ten. The chain combines TRBV5-1 with TRBJ2-5; 14 nucleotides match TRBD2. The receptor was derived from a human donor in good health. The sample taken for sequencing was T cells isolated from PBMCs. Here the CDR3 reads CASSLGLAGGETQYF. The CDR3 coding sequence is TGCGCCAGCAGCTTAGGACTAGCGGGAGGAGAGACCCAGTACTTC.